A selection of T cell receptor beta chains follows, all from one sample in a study of CD8 T cells in ankylosing spondylitis. TCRdb ran MiXCR on the 5' RACE reads and lists one entry per CDR3 protein. This table has approximately 90,000 distinct CDR3 sequences, roughly 8.3% appearing once. The sequenced material came from blood, either unsorted or a sorted T cell fraction (not recorded which). The receptors come from a male donor with ankylosing spondylitis or in good health (not recorded which). CDR3s include the opening cysteine and the closing phenylalanine or tryptophan. A D gene is named only where the DNA matches it firmly. Some rows mark clone size as missing; the rest say once, few, many or name a class of expanded clone.

CDR3	DNA	J	size	D	V
CASSGQAGHNEQFF	TGTGCCAGCTCGGGACAGGCCGGGCACAATGAGCAGTTCTTC	TRBJ2-1	many	TRBD1	TRBV9
CASSLDPGARGFLGYTF	TGTGCCAGCAGCTTAGATCCAGGGGCCCGCGGTTTTTTGGGCTACACCTTC	TRBJ1-2	many	NA	TRBV7-6
CASSPGTDNSPLHF	TGTGCCAGCAGCCCGGGGACAGATAATTCACCCCTCCACTTT	TRBJ1-6	many	TRBD1	TRBV7-6
CASSKQGAGGEQYF	TGTGCCAGCAGCAAACAGGGGGCAGGTGGCGAGCAGTACTTC	TRBJ2-7	many	TRBD1	TRBV27
CASSYGLAEVYEQYF	TGTGCCAGCAGTTACGGACTAGCGGAGGTCTACGAGCAGTACTTC	TRBJ2-7	many	TRBD2	TRBV12-3/TRBV12-4
CVSSLLGLVAHNEQFF	TGTGTCAGCAGCTTATTGGGACTAGTGGCACACAATGAGCAGTTCTTC	TRBJ2-1	NA	TRBD2	TRBV5-6
CASSLWDSYEQFF	TGCGCCAGCAGCCTATGGGACAGTTATGAGCAGTTCTTC	TRBJ2-1	many	TRBD1	TRBV5-1
CAWSIQGDTEAFF	TGTGCCTGGAGTATTCAGGGGGACACTGAAGCTTTCTTT	TRBJ1-1	many	TRBD1	TRBV30
CASSTGEGELFF	TGTGCCAGCAGCACAGGGGAAGGGGAGCTGTTTTTT	TRBJ2-2	many	TRBD1	TRBV7-9
CASSQDWGTDTQYF	TGTGCCAGCAGCCAAGATTGGGGCACAGATACGCAGTATTTT	TRBJ2-3	many	NA	TRBV3-1
CASSESATGELFF	TGTGCCAGCAGTGAATCTGCGACCGGGGAGCTGTTTTTT	TRBJ2-2	many	NA	TRBV25-1
CASSDPSAKNIQYF	TGTGCCAGCTCAGACCCTAGTGCCAAAAACATTCAGTACTTC	TRBJ2-4	many	NA	TRBV7-6
CSVVGRSETQYF	TGCAGCGTTGTGGGGAGATCAGAGACCCAGTACTTC	TRBJ2-5	few	NA	TRBV29-1
CASSFSGGAGETQYF	TGTGCCAGCAGCTTTAGCGGGGGGGCCGGAGAGACCCAGTACTTC	TRBJ2-5	many	TRBD2	TRBV7-2
CATSSRDGSSYNEQFF	TGTGCCACCAGCAGCCGGGACGGGAGCTCCTACAATGAGCAGTTCTTC	TRBJ2-1	many	NA	TRBV15
CASSRGAAKILGTGGSYNEQFF	TGTGCCAGCAGCCGAGGGGCAGCCAAGATCTTGGGGACAGGGGGCTCCTACAATGAGCAGTTCTTC	TRBJ2-1	many	TRBD1	TRBV7-4